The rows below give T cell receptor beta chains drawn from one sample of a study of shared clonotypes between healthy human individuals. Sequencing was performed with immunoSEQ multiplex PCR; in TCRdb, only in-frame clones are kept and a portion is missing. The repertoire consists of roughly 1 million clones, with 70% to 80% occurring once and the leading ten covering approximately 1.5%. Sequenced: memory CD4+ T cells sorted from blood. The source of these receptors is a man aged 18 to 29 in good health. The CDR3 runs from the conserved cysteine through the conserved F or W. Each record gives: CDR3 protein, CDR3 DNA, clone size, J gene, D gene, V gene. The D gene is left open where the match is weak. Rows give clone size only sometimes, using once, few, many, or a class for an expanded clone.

CDR3: CASSFGGTNTGELFF
DNA: TGTGCCAGCAGCTTCGGCGGGACCAACACCGGGGAGCTGTTTTTT
size: -
J: TRBJ2-2
D: -
V: TRBV5-8

CDR3: CASSQETGANYGYTF
DNA: TGCGCCAGCAGCCAAGAGACAGGGGCTAACTATGGCTACACCTTC
size: -
J: TRBJ1-2
D: TRBD1
V: TRBV4-3

CDR3: CASNYAGGNTGELFF
DNA: TGTGCCAGTAATTACGCCGGGGGGAACACCGGGGAGCTGTTTTTT
size: -
J: TRBJ2-2
D: -
V: TRBV19

CDR3: CASSMGSSYEQYF
DNA: TGTGCCAGCAGCATGGGGAGTTCCTACGAGCAGTACTTC
size: -
J: TRBJ2-7
D: -
V: TRBV5-5

CDR3: CASSPWAAGELFF
DNA: TGTGCCAGCAGCCCCTGGGCGGCCGGGGAGCTGTTTTTT
size: once
J: TRBJ2-2
D: -
V: TRBV9

CDR3: CASSSGTRPLSYNEQFF
DNA: TGTGCCAGCAGCTCAGGGACTAGACCCCTCTCCTACAATGAGCAGTTCTTC
size: once
J: TRBJ2-1
D: TRBD2
V: TRBV7-2

CDR3: CASSQGSGTSGPYEQYF
DNA: TGTGCCAGCAGCCAAGGGTCCGGGACTAGCGGACCCTACGAGCAGTACTTC
size: -
J: TRBJ2-7
D: TRBD2
V: TRBV4-2

CDR3: CASSLAWPGAGGFNEQFF
DNA: TGCGCCAGCAGCCTAGCCTGGCCGGGGGCGGGGGGCTTCAATGAGCAGTTCTTC
size: -
J: TRBJ2-1
D: TRBD2
V: TRBV4-1

CDR3: CASSNTGTEAFF
DNA: TGTGCCAGCAGCAATACGGGGACTGAAGCTTTCTTT
size: -
J: TRBJ1-1
D: -
V: TRBV6-5

CDR3: CSVRKDSLNTEAFF
DNA: TGCAGCGTTCGGAAGGACAGTTTGAACACTGAAGCTTTCTTT
size: -
J: TRBJ1-1
D: -
V: TRBV29-1

CDR3: CSASLIYEQYF
DNA: TGCAGTGCTAGCCTCATCTACGAGCAGTACTTC
size: -
J: TRBJ2-7
D: -
V: TRBV20-1

CDR3: CASSFGRNTGELFF
DNA: TGCGCCAGCAGTTTCGGTCGGAACACCGGGGAGCTGTTTTTT
size: -
J: TRBJ2-2
D: -
V: TRBV5-1

CDR3: CASSVASGANVLTF
DNA: TGTGCCAGCAGCGTTGCCTCTGGGGCCAACGTCCTGACTTTC
size: -
J: TRBJ2-6
D: -
V: TRBV9

CDR3: CASRNAGENQPQHF
DNA: TGTGCCAGCAGGAATGCAGGGGAAAATCAGCCCCAGCATTTT
size: -
J: TRBJ1-5
D: -
V: TRBV28

CDR3: CASSETGSSGANVLTF
DNA: TGTGCCAGCAGTGAGACGGGCAGTTCTGGGGCCAACGTCCTGACTTTC
size: -
J: TRBJ2-6
D: -
V: TRBV2

CDR3: CASRPGQGPNSPLHF
DNA: TGTGCCAGCAGGCCGGGACAGGGTCCCAATTCACCCCTCCACTTT
size: -
J: TRBJ1-6
D: TRBD1
V: TRBV28

CDR3: CASSPGQGNQPQHF
DNA: TGTGCCAGTAGTCCGGGACAGGGGAATCAGCCCCAGCATTTT
size: -
J: TRBJ1-5
D: TRBD1
V: TRBV19

CDR3: CAWSGGTGAGNEQFF
DNA: TGTGCCTGGAGCGGTGGGACAGGGGCTGGCAATGAGCAGTTCTTC
size: once
J: TRBJ2-1
D: TRBD1
V: TRBV30

CDR3: CASSFGAASTEAFF
DNA: TGCGCCAGCAGCTTTGGGGCGGCCTCCACTGAAGCTTTCTTT
size: -
J: TRBJ1-1
D: -
V: TRBV5-1

CDR3: CASSSRAYNEQFF
DNA: TGTGCCAGCAGCTCGCGGGCGTACAATGAGCAGTTCTTC
size: -
J: TRBJ2-1
D: -
V: TRBV11-3

CDR3: CASGAPYDRVNIQYF
DNA: TGTGCCTCCGGGGCACCCTACGACCGGGTAAACATTCAGTACTTC
size: -
J: TRBJ2-4
D: -
V: TRBV6-1

CDR3: CACTSDRGGNTIYF
DNA: TGTGCCTGCACATCCGACAGGGGCGGAAACACCATATATTTT
size: once
J: TRBJ1-3
D: TRBD1
V: TRBV30

CDR3: CASSQINYGYTF
DNA: TGTGCCAGCAGCCAAATCAACTATGGCTACACCTTC
size: many
J: TRBJ1-2
D: -
V: TRBV7-8

CDR3: CASSESGTTYEQYF
DNA: TGTGCCAGCAGCGAATCCGGGACTACCTACGAGCAGTACTTC
size: -
J: TRBJ2-7
D: TRBD2
V: TRBV9

CDR3: CASSQVLGLVGVETQYF
DNA: TGCGCCAGCAGCCAAGTGTTGGGACTTGTGGGGGTGGAGACCCAGTACTTC
size: few
J: TRBJ2-5
D: -
V: TRBV4-3

CDR3: CASSFHTGTEAFF
DNA: TGTGCCAGCAGTTTCCACACAGGGACTGAAGCTTTCTTT
size: -
J: TRBJ1-1
D: -
V: TRBV27

CDR3: CASSYSSVDSNQPQHF
DNA: TGTGCCAGCAGTTACTCGTCGGTGGACAGCAATCAGCCCCAGCATTTT
size: -
J: TRBJ1-5
D: -
V: TRBV6-6

CDR3: CASSLNSGPSEQFF
DNA: TGTGCCAGCAGCTTAAACTCCGGGCCTAGTGAGCAGTTCTTC
size: -
J: TRBJ2-1
D: -
V: TRBV7-3

CDR3: CASSLTRVETQYF
DNA: TGTGCTAGCAGCTTGACACGTGTGGAGACCCAGTACTTC
size: -
J: TRBJ2-5
D: -
V: TRBV7-7

CDR3: CASSLGAGEETQYF
DNA: TGTGCCAGCAGCTTAGGGGCGGGAGAGGAGACCCAGTACTTC
size: -
J: TRBJ2-5
D: TRBD2
V: TRBV7-8

CDR3: CASSNRDRGNTQYF
DNA: TGTGCCAGCAGTAACCGGGACAGGGGTAATACGCAGTATTTT
size: -
J: TRBJ2-3
D: TRBD1
V: TRBV5-4

CDR3: CASSYRGLNEAFF
DNA: TGTGCCAGCAGTTACCGGGGACTAAATGAAGCTTTCTTT
size: -
J: TRBJ1-1
D: -
V: TRBV6-6